This T cell receptor beta chain appears in the sequencing data of a study of response to subunit inactivated influenza vaccine (dated by TCRdb to the late 2010s). The study in broad terms: To follow how T cells responded to a trivalent subunit inactivated influenza vaccine, the researchers relied on deep quantitative profiling of the T cell receptor repertoire.

Libraries came from RT-PCR. TCRdb shows the sequencer as Illumina HiSeq 2500. TCRdb handled the public reads itself, with Q25 trimming in fastp and clone calling in MiXCR, and kept productive beta chains. A single entry per CDR3 protein holds the most common genes and DNA from its merged rows. Counted in this sample were hundreds of thousands of distinct CDR3 sequences; 10% to 15% of them appeared once. The top ten clones comprise less than 15% of the sample. Per the germline V gene (reference sequence), SEHNR is the CDR1 and FQNEAQ is the CDR2. V is cut by 4 bases and J by 3 bases, and the space between the germline ends is 4 bases. The CDR3 starts with the cysteine, ends with the phenylalanine, and has 12 residues. This entry keeps only the CDR3 DNA: 36 bases, framed from base 1. Broader findings and caveats from the paper: It was suggested by the authors that each seasonal influenza vaccination may recruit only a limited number of new T cells.

According to the study, the label for this sample's time point signals: 45 days after influenza vaccine administration. This clonotype appeared many times. No antigen is known for it. No base qualities exist here, and no much larger clone lies one base off it. This clonotype was sampled from a middle-aged man who received an inactivated influenza vaccine. Donor details come from another sample of the same person, matched by shared clones. The specimen was PBMCs from blood, collected around seven weeks after vaccination. The V gene is TRBV7-9 and the J gene is TRBJ1-3; no confident D gene assignment can be made. Read as DNA, the sequence is TGTGCCAGCAGCTCTATTGGAAACACCATATATTTT. Translated, this gives CASSSIGNTIYF.